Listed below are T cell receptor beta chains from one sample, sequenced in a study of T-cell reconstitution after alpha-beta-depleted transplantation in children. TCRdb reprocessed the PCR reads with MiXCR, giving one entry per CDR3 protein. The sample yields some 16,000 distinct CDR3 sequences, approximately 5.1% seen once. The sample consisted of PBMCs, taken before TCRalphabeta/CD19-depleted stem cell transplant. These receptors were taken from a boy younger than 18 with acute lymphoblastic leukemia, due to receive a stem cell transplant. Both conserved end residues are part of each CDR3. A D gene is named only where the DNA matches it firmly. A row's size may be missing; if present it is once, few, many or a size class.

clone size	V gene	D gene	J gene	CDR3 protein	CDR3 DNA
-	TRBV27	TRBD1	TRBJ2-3	CASSLGRDRVRGDTQYF	TGTGCCAGCAGTTTGGGCCGGGACAGGGTAAGAGGAGATACGCAGTATTTT
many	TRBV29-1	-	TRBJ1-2	CSVGERRNYGYTF	TGCAGCGTTGGGGAACGCAGGAACTATGGCTACACCTTC
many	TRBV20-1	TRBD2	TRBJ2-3	CSARRTSGRGDTQYF	TGCAGTGCTAGAAGGACTAGCGGGAGGGGAGATACGCAGTATTTT
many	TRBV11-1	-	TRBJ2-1	CASSFFSGGVEYNEQFF	TGTGCCAGCAGCTTTTTTAGTGGAGGGGTGGAATACAATGAGCAGTTCTTC
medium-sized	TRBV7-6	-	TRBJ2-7	CASSLATTTEQYF	TGTGCCAGCAGCTTAGCAACTACGACCGAGCAGTACTTC
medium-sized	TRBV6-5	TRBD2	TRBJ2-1	CASSPSERGEQFF	TGTGCCAGCAGTCCCTCGGAGCGGGGAGAGCAGTTCTTC
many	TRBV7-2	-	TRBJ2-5	CASSLGGIQYF	TGTGCCAGCAGCTTAGGAGGGATCCAGTACTTC
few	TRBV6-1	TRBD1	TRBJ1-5	CASSSGTGINQPQHF	TGTGCCAGCAGCAGTGGGACAGGGATAAATCAGCCCCAGCATTTT
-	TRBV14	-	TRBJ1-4	CSSSLYTATNVKLFF	TGTTCCAGCAGCCTCTACACCGCAACTAATGTAAAACTGTTTTTT
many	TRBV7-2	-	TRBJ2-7	CASSSPDRVVAYEQYF	TGTGCCAGCAGCTCCCCGGACCGAGTAGTAGCATACGAGCAGTACTTC
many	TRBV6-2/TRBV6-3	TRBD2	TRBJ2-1	CASSTQLAGGPHEQFF	TGTGCCAGCAGTACTCAACTAGCGGGAGGGCCACATGAGCAGTTCTTC
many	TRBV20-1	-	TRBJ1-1	CSADNMNTEAFF	TGCAGTGCAGATAACATGAACACTGAAGCTTTCTTT
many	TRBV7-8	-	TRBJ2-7	CASSSGDPVAYEQYF	TGTGCCAGCAGCTCCGGGGACCCGGTAGCCTACGAGCAGTACTTC
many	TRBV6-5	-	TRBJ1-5	CASSLAQGLNQPQHF	TGTGCCAGCTCGTTGGCACAGGGCCTCAATCAGCCCCAGCATTTT
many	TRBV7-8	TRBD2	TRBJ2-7	CASSFTSGPYEQYF	TGTGCCAGCAGCTTTACTAGCGGGCCCTACGAGCAGTACTTC
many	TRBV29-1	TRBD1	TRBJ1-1	CSVIGGAGTEAFF	TGCAGCGTTATAGGGGGCGCCGGCACTGAAGCTTTCTTT
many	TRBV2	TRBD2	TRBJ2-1	CASSVRLAGPNNYNEQFF	TGTGCCAGCAGTGTACGGCTAGCGGGACCGAATAACTACAATGAGCAGTTCTTC
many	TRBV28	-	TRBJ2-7	CASSLWASSYEQYF	TGTGCCAGCAGTTTATGGGCCAGCTCCTACGAGCAGTACTTC
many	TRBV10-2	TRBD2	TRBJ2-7	CASSDSTGTSGYEQYF	TGCGCCAGCAGTGACTCGACCGGGACTAGCGGATACGAGCAGTACTTC
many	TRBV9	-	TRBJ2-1	CASSPRAPSTNEQFF	TGTGCCAGCAGCCCTAGGGCCCCCTCAACCAATGAGCAGTTCTTC
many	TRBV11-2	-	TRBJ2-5	CASSLVSLGRETQYF	TGTGCCAGCAGCTTAGTGAGTCTGGGTAGGGAGACCCAGTACTTC
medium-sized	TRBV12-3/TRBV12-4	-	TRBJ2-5	CASSSRGQETQYF	TGTGCCAGCAGTTCCAGGGGCCAAGAGACCCAGTACTTC
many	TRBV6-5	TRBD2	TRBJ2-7	CASRHLAGGHEQYF	TGTGCCAGCAGGCATCTGGCGGGGGGGCACGAGCAGTACTTC
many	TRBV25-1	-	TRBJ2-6	CASSEFPSGSSGANVLTF	TGTGCCAGCAGTGAATTTCCATCGGGTTCCTCTGGGGCCAACGTCCTGACTTTC
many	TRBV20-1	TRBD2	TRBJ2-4	CSAPPSGEAKNIQYF	TGCAGTGCGCCCCCTAGCGGAGAAGCCAAAAACATTCAGTACTTC
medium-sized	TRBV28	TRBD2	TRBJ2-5	CASSSRLAGAGTQYF	TGTGCCAGCAGTTCCCGACTAGCGGGTGCAGGGACCCAGTACTTC
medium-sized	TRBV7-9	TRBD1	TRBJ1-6	CASSRRPRDSLSPLHF	TGTGCCAGCAGCCGCAGACCCCGGGACAGTTTATCACCCCTCCACTTT
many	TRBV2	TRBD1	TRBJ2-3	CASRLMDRSTDTQYF	TGTGCCAGCAGGCTGATGGACAGGAGCACAGATACGCAGTATTTT
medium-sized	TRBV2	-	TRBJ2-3	CASNRERADTQYF	TGTGCCAGCAATCGGGAGAGGGCAGATACGCAGTATTTT
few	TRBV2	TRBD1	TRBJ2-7	CASSVDRAQYEQYF	TGTGCCAGCAGTGTTGACAGGGCACAATACGAGCAGTACTTC
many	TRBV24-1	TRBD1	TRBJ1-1	CATSDWGDSQNTEAFF	TGTGCCACCAGTGATTGGGGGGACAGTCAAAACACTGAAGCTTTCTTT
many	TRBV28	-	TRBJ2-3	CASSFSHDADTQYF	TGTGCCAGCAGTTTCAGCCACGATGCAGATACGCAGTATTTT
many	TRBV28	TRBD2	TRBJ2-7	CASRAQNLAGDEQYF	TGTGCCAGCAGGGCCCAAAATCTAGCGGGGGATGAGCAGTACTTC
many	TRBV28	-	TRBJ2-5	CASSDFPGTGATQYF	TGTGCCAGCAGTGATTTTCCGGGGACGGGGGCGACCCAGTACTTC
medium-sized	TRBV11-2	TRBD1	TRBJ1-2	CASSWKGTGDKDGYTF	TGTGCCAGCAGCTGGAAAGGGACAGGGGATAAGGATGGCTACACCTTC
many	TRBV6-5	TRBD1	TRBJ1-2	CASSSPGDSPNYGYTF	TGTGCCAGCAGTTCCCCTGGGGACAGCCCTAACTATGGCTACACCTTC